The present entry profiles one TCR beta chain with its context. As every portion of the isolated RNA was reverse transcribed, the sequencing read expressed TCRB transcripts. The assay was immunoSEQ multiplex PCR, and TCRdb's table has in-frame clones only and misses some. Of 150,000 to 180,000 clones in the sample, approximately 8.1% were seen once. This entry is derived from a study of beta chain features in type 1 diabetes. V trimming: 0 bases; J trimming: 1 base; junction bases outside the gene matches: 4. The CDR3 sequence is 16 residues long. Germline CDR1 is SGHKS and CDR2 is YYEKEE (reference sequence).

The chain has TRBV5-5 and TRBJ2-5; 9 bases match TRBD2. The clonotype comes from a young man in good health. The material sequenced was central memory CD4+ T cells from blood. The CDR3 nucleotides are TGTGCCAGCAGCTTGGCTGCGGGGGGGCTCCAAGAGACCCAGTACTTC. It codes for CASSLAAGGLQETQYF.